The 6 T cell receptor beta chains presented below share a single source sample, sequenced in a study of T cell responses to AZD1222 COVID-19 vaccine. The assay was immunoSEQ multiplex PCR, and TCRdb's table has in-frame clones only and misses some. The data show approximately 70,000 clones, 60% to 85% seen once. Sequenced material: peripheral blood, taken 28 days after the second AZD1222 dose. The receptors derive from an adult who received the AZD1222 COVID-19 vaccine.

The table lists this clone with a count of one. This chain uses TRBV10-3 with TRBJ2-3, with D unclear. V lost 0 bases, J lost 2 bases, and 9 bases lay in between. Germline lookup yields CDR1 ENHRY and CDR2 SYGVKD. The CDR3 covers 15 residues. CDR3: CAISESDGTTDTQYF. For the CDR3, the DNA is TGTGCCATCAGTGAGTCGGACGGAACCACAGATACGCAGTATTTT.

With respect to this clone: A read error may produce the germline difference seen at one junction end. CDR3 DNA: TGCGCCAGCCGAGAAGGGAGTAATTCCCCCCTCCACTTT. Translated: CASREGSNSPLHF. The chain links TRBV5-1 to TRBJ1-6; no clear D. The germline gives CDR1 SGHRS, CDR2 YFSETQ. The CDR3 loop spans 13 amino acids.

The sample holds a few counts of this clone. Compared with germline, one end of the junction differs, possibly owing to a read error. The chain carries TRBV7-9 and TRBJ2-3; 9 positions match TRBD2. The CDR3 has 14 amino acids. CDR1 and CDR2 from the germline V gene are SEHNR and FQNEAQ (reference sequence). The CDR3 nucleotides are TGTGCCAGCAGCATAGCGGGAGGCACAGATACGCAGTATTTT. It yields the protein CASSIAGGTDTQYF. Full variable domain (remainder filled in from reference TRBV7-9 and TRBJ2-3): DTGVSQNPRHKITKRGQNVTFRCDPISEHNRLYWYRQTLGQGPEFLTYFQNEAQLEKSRLLSDRFSAERPKGSFSTLEIQRTEQGDSAMYLCASSIAGGTDTQYFGPGTRLTVL.

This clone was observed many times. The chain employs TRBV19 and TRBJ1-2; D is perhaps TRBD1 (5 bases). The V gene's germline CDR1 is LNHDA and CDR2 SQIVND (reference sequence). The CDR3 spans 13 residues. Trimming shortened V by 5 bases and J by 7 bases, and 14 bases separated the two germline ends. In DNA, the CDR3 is TGTGCCAGTAGTCCCCTCCAGGGTGCTGGCTACACCTTC. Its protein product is CASSPLQGAGYTF.

CDR3: CASTDLEPLNTGELFF. CDR3 sequence (DNA): TGTGCCAGCACGGATTTGGAGCCCTTGAACACCGGGGAGCTGTTTTTT. V is TRBV3-1 (or the pseudogene TRBV3-2) and J is TRBJ2-2; D is unclear. There are 16 residues in the CDR3. V lost 7 bases to trimming and J lost 1 base, with 16 bases between them. CDR1 and CDR2 from the germline V gene are LGHDT and YNNKEL (reference sequence).

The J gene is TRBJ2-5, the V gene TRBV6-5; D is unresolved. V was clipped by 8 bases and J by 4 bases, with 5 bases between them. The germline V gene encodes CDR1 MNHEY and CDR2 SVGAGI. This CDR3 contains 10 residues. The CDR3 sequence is CASGRETQYF. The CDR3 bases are TGTGCCAGCGGACGAGAGACCCAGTACTTC.